The following is a T cell receptor (beta chain) sequence with its context. The antigen is unknown. The sample belongs to a study of T cell responses to AZD1222 COVID-19 vaccine. Findings and caveats of the study: Per reports, nearly half of all spike-specific TCRs target regions that are unmutated in variants. Repertoires were collected only later (after the peak T cell response had occurred). At baseline, seropositivity was found in only five or six AZD1222 recipients. Mostly white British, mostly female donors; authors suggested clonal diversity may be underestimated.

Sequenced by immunoSEQ multiplex PCR; TCRdb stores in-frame clones only, minus some. Altogether approximately 190,000 clones are present, approximately 94% being singletons, with the ten largest covering roughly 4%. The CDR3 spans 14 residues. CDR1 is SGHVS, CDR2 FNYEAQ, per germline. The V end lost 5 bases, the J end lost 6 bases, and 16 bases lay between the germline ends. This receptor was identified in an adult who received the MenACWY meningococcal vaccine as a control. The sample in question was peripheral blood, obtained 28 days after the second dose of the MenACWY control vaccine. The chain joins TRBV7-6 to TRBJ1-2, with D possibly matching TRBD1 (6 bases). The CDR3 region has the DNA TGTGCCAGCAGCGCAGGGCGCGAGGGGGATGGCTACACCTTC. Translation gives CASSAGREGDGYTF. Full variable domain (missing parts from reference TRBV7-6 and TRBJ1-2): GAGVSQSPRYKVTKRGQDVALRCDPISGHVSLYWYRQALGQGPEFLTYFNYEAQQDKSGLPNDRFSAERPEGSISTLTIQRTEQRDSAMYRCASSAGREGDGYTFGSGTRLTVV.